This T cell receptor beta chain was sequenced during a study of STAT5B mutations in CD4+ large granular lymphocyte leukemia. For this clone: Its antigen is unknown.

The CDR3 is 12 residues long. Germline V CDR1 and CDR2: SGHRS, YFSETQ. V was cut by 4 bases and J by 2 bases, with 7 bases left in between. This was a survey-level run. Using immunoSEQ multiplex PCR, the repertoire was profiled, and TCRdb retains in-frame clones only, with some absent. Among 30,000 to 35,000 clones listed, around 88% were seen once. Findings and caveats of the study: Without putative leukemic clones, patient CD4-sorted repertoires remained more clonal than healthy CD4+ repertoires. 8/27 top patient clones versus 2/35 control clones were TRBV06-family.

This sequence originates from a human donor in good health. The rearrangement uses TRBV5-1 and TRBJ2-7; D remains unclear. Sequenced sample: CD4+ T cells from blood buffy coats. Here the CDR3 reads CASSIDTYEQYF. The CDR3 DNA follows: TGCGCCAGCAGCATCGACACCTACGAGCAGTACTTC.